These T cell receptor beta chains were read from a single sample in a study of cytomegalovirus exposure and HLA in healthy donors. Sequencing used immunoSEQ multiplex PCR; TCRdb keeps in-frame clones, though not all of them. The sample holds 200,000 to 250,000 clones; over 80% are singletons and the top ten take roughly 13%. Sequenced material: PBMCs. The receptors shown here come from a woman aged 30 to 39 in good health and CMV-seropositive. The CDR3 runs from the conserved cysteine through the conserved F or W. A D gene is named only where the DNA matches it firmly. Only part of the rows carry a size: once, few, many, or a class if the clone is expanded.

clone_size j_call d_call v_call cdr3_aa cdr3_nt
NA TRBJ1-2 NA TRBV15 CATSARTVLVHYGYTF TGTGCCACCAGCGCCCGGACCGTACTTGTTCACTATGGCTACACCTTC
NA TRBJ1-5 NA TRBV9 CASSVAGAANQPQHF TGTGCCAGCAGCGTAGCTGGGGCAGCCAATCAGCCCCAGCATTTT
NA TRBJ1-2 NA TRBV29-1 CSVVKGGLGDGYTF TGCAGCGTTGTTAAGGGTGGTCTAGGGGATGGCTACACCTTC
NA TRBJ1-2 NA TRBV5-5 CASSFDTNYGYTF TGTGCCAGCAGCTTCGACACAAACTATGGCTACACCTTC
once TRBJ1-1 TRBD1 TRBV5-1 CASSLTGAAPDIAFF TGCGCCAGCAGCTTAACAGGGGCCGCCCCTGATATAGCTTTCTTT
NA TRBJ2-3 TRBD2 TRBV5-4 CASSTPSGRGVDTQYF TGTGCCAGCAGCACGCCTAGCGGGAGAGGGGTAGATACGCAGTATTTT
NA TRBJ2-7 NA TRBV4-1 CASSLGIGGIPNYEQYF TGCGCCAGCAGCCTAGGAATTGGGGGTATACCTAACTACGAGCAGTACTTC
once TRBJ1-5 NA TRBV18 CASSPDPVNSNQPQHF TGTGCCAGCTCACCGGATCCAGTCAATAGCAATCAGCCCCAGCATTTT
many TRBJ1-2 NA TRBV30 CARRSTADYGYTF TGTGCCCGGAGATCCACAGCGGACTATGGCTACACCTTC
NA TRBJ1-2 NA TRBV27 CASSLSLPGEYGYTF TGTGCCAGCAGTTTATCGCTTCCCGGCGAGTATGGCTACACCTTC
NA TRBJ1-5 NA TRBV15 CATSSEAGAQPQHF TGTGCCACCAGCAGTGAAGCAGGGGCCCAGCCCCAGCATTTT